The 17 T cell receptor beta chains reported below all come from one sample, sequenced in a study of blood T cells in healthy people across ages. For the second PCR, which ran for about 7 to 11 cycles, a sample-barcoded 5' primer and a J-beta primer mix were used. Each CDR3 protein gets one entry after TCRdb re-called the 5' RACE reads with MiXCR. The sample shows over 600,000 distinct CDR3 sequences, about 47% of them seen only once. The sequencing input was blood. These receptors all stem from an elderly man in good health.

The chain carries TRBV7-2 and TRBJ2-7; 9 bases are a match to TRBD2. The CDR3 has 16 amino acids. CDR1 is SGHTA and CDR2 is FQGNSA in the germline V gene. Trimming cost V 6 bases and J 4 bases; bases outside gene matches: 13. As DNA, the CDR3 is TGTGCCAGCAGGGTCGGTATGGCTAGCGGGACGTACGAGCAGTACTTC. Translating it yields CASRVGMASGTYEQYF. Based on the CDR3 plus reference TRBV7-2 and TRBJ2-7, the full variable domain is GAGVSQSPSNKVTEKGKDVELRCDPISGHTALYWYRQSLGQGLEFLIYFQGNSAPDKSGLPSDRFSAERTGGSVSTLTIQRTQQEDSAVYLCASRVGMASGTYEQYFGPGTRLTVT.

The CDR3 loop reads CASSFGAGGSVDTQYF. CDR3 nucleotides: TGTGCCAGCAGCTTTGGGGCGGGAGGCTCTGTTGATACGCAGTATTTT. This chain links TRBV5-6 with TRBJ2-3, with 8 bases identical to TRBD2. V lost 2 bases, J lost 6 bases, and 11 bases stayed unmatched. The CDR3 contains 16 residues. Germline V CDR1 and CDR2: SGHDT, YYEEEE.

The chain combines TRBV7-2 with TRBJ2-5; no clear D gene. This CDR3 has 15 amino acids. Trimming stripped 1 base from V and 1 base from J, with 10 bases between. Per germline, CDR1 SGHTA and CDR2 FQGNSA. The CDR3 is CASSLVQAVQETQYF. The CDR3 DNA follows: TGTGCCAGCAGCTTAGTACAAGCTGTCCAAGAGACCCAGTACTTC.

The chain couples TRBV20-1 to TRBJ2-1; 7 nucleotides agree with TRBD2. Germline V lookup: CDR1 DFQATT, CDR2 SNEGSKA (reference sequence). This CDR3 spans 17 amino acids. The CDR3 protein is CRAASGRVSSSYNEQFF. The DNA for the CDR3 is TGCAGGGCCGCTAGCGGCCGGGTCTCCTCCTCCTACAATGAGCAGTTCTTC.

The gene calls are TRBV12-3 or TRBV12-4 and TRBJ2-3, with 8 bases identical to TRBD2. V was pared by 5 bases and J by 5 bases, with 15 bases of the junction left unmatched. The CDR3 is made up of 17 amino acids. The CDR3 loop reads CASSLRGPGGLLDTQYF. As DNA, the CDR3 is TGTGCCAGCAGTCTGAGGGGACCGGGGGGGCTCTTAGATACGCAGTATTTT.

This sequence joins TRBV18 and TRBJ1-1; possibly TRBD1 for D (5 bases). This CDR3 comprises 15 residues. V lost 3 bases, J lost 4 bases, and 15 bases lay in between. Per germline, CDR1 KGHSH and CDR2 LQKENI. As DNA, the CDR3 is TGTGCCAGCTCACCGGGGGTGGAAAAGGGCACTGAAGCTTTCTTT. Its protein product is CASSPGVEKGTEAFF. The full variable domain, its missing parts supplied by reference TRBV18 and TRBJ1-1, is NAGVMQNPRHLVRRRGQEARLRCSPMKGHSHVYWYRQLPEEGLKFMVYLQKENIIDESGMPKERFSAEFPKEGPSILRIQQVVRGDSAAYFCASSPGVEKGTEAFFGQGTRLTVV.

This clonotype was seen only once. J is TRBJ2-3 and V is TRBV4-3; 12 nucleotides match TRBD1. The V gene end was trimmed by 3 bases and the J gene end by 7 bases; junction bases not matched to a gene: 11. Germline V lookup: CDR1 LGHNA, CDR2 YSLEER. The CDR3 has 17 residues. This CDR3 reads CASSQGTGTGGVNTQYF. CDR3 nucleotide sequence: TGCGCCAGCAGCCAGGGTACCGGGACAGGGGGCGTTAATACGCAGTATTTT.

This chain connects TRBV27 to TRBJ2-6; possibly TRBD1 or TRBD2 for D (5 bases each). Germline loops: CDR1 MNHEY, CDR2 SMNVEV (reference sequence). The CDR3 extends over 18 amino acids. V was pared by 6 bases and J by 0 bases, with 18 bases between. The CDR3 protein is CASRRRDGFSSGANVLTF. Here the CDR3 DNA reads TGTGCCAGCAGGCGACGGGACGGATTCAGCTCTGGGGCCAACGTCCTGACTTTC.

This chain links TRBV7-2 with TRBJ2-3; D may correspond to TRBD1 or TRBD2 (5 bases each). The germline V gene encodes CDR1 SGHTA and CDR2 FQGNSA. V dropped 2 bases and J dropped 2 bases, with 11 bases sitting between them. The CDR3 runs 15 residues. In nucleotides, the CDR3 is TGTGCCAGCAGCTTAAGGCAGGGACCCACAGATACGCAGTATTTT. This encodes CASSLRQGPTDTQYF.

The rearrangement uses TRBV5-1 and TRBJ2-7; tentative D call: TRBD2 (5 bases). Germline V gene data show CDR1 as SGHRS and CDR2 as YFSETQ. Trimming removed 3 bases at V and 0 bases at J, with 13 bases between. The CDR3 loop spans 15 amino acids. The CDR3 loop reads CASSSTRRGSYEQYF. The CDR3 nucleotides read TGCGCCAGCAGCTCGACCCGACGGGGCTCCTACGAGCAGTACTTC. Drawing the rest from reference TRBV5-1 and TRBJ2-7, the complete variable domain is KAGVTQTPRYLIKTRGQQVTLSCSPISGHRSVSWYQQTPGQGLQFLFEYFSETQRNKGNFPGRFSGRQFSNSRSEMNVSTLELGDSALYLCASSSTRRGSYEQYFGPGTRLTVT.

The CDR3 bases are TGTGCCAGCAGCCCCCGGGGCCAAGGAGAAAAACTGTTTTTT. It translates to CASSPRGQGEKLFF. The chain couples TRBV14 to TRBJ1-4; a possible D gene is TRBD1 (5 bases). Deletions cut 4 bases from V and 8 bases from J, with 14 bases between. Germline assignment: CDR1 SGHDN and CDR2 FVKESK. The CDR3 is 14 residues long.

This clonotype was counted between two and nine times. The rearrangement joins TRBV20-1 to TRBJ2-7, with TRBD1 identical over 7 bases. The CDR3 extends over 16 amino acids. Germline CDR1 DFQATT, CDR2 SNEGSKA (reference sequence). With V trimmed by 4 bases and J by 3 bases, 15 bases remained unmatched. CDR3 loop: CSAKYDRVRENYEQYF. In nucleotides, the CDR3 is TGCAGTGCTAAGTATGACAGGGTAAGGGAAAACTACGAGCAGTACTTC.

The CDR3 protein is CASSLGAEGTDTQYF. The CDR3 bases are TGTGCCAGCAGTCTGGGGGCCGAAGGCACAGATACGCAGTATTTT. V and J are TRBV6-1 and TRBJ2-3, with D maybe TRBD1 (6 bases). Germline loops: CDR1 MNHNS, CDR2 SASEGT. CDR3 length: 15 residues. The germline V and J ends were trimmed by 5 bases and 1 base, with 13 bases remaining between them.

As to this clonotype: A much larger clone differs from this one at a single base, so this may be a read error. J is TRBJ2-3 and V is TRBV4-1; TRBD2 might be the D (5 bases). CDR1 MGHRA and CDR2 YSYEKL come from the germline V gene. This CDR3 contains 15 residues. CDR3 nucleotides: TGCGCCAGCAGCCAGGCCGAGGGTGTGGGAGATATGCAGTATTTT. Amino acids: CASSQAEGVGDMQYF.

As concerns this clonotype: Relative to the germline gene, one junction end is altered; a read error may explain this. CDR3 sequence (DNA): TGCGTCAGCAGCTTAAGACAGGGCGGCCAAGAGACCCAGTACTTC. This gives the protein CVSSLRQGGQETQYF. The chain recombines TRBV5-1 with TRBJ2-5, with 7 bases lining up with TRBD1. The CDR3 length is 15 residues. Per the germline V gene, CDR1 is SGHRS and CDR2 is YFSETQ.

In this sample, this clonotype turned up a few times. V and J are TRBV4-3 and TRBJ1-4; 11 bases are shared with TRBD1. The CDR3 loop spans 16 amino acids. The junction had 10 bases not matched to a gene; V was cut back by 3 bases and J by 10 bases. Germline-derived CDR1 and CDR2 are LGHNA and YSLEER. The DNA for the CDR3 is TGCGCCAGCAGCCATGGACAGGGGGCATCTAAGGGAAAACTGTTTTTT. It specifies CASSHGQGASKGKLFF.

The rearrangement links TRBV24-1 to TRBJ2-7, with 9 bases identical to TRBD2. This CDR3 has 14 amino acids. V shed 4 bases and J 7 bases; nucleotides not matched to a gene: 7. Germline-derived CDR1 and CDR2 are KGHDR and SFDVKD. The CDR3 nucleotides are TGTGCCACCAGTGAAGCGGGAGGAAGCAATGAGCAGTACTTC. Translation gives CATSEAGGSNEQYF.